This T cell receptor beta chain was profiled in a study of T cell clones after liver transplantation. In the study overall: As an antigen-independent comparator, third-party-reactive TCRbeta sequences came from pre-transplant mixed lymphocyte reactions.

Germline V gene lookup returns CDR1 SNHLY and CDR2 FYNNEI. The V end lost 0 bases, the J end lost 1 base, and 7 bases lay between the germline ends. CDR3 length: 14 residues. This table comes from immunoSEQ multiplex PCR, and its TCRdb copy is limited to in-frame clones, with some not included. The sample yields approximately 100,000 clones, about 81% seen once. The genes are TRBV2 and TRBJ2-7; no clear D. Sequenced material: CD4+ T cells from blood, taken before liver transplant. The sequence came from a human donor who received a liver transplant. CDR3 loop: CASSEATDSYEQYF. Written as DNA, the CDR3 is TGTGCCAGCAGTGAAGCTACAGATTCCTACGAGCAGTACTTC.